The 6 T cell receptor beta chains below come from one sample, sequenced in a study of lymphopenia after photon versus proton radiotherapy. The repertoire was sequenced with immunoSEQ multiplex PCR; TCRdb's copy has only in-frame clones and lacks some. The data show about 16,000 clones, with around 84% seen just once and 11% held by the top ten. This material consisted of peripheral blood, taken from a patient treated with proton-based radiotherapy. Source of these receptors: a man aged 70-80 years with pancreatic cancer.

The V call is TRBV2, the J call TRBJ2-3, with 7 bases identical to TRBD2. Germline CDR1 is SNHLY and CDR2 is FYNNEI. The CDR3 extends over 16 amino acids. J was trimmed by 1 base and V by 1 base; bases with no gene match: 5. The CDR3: CASSEGRAGGTDTQYF. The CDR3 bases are TGTGCCAGCAGTGAAGGAAGGGCGGGAGGCACAGATACGCAGTATTTT.

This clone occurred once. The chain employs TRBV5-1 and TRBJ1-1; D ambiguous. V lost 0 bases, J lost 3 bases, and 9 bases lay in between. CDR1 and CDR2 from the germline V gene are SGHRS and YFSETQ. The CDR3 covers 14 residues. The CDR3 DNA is TGCGCCAGCAGCTTGGGTTCGGGATACACTGAAGCTTTCTTT. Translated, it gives CASSLGSGYTEAFF. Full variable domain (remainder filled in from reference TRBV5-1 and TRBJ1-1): KAGVTQTPRYLIKTRGQQVTLSCSPISGHRSVSWYQQTPGQGLQFLFEYFSETQRNKGNFPGRFSGRQFSNSRSEMNVSTLELGDSALYLCASSLGSGYTEAFFGQGTRLTVV.

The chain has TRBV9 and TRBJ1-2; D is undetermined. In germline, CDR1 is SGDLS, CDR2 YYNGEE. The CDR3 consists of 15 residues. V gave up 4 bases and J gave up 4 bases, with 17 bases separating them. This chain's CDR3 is CASSPAGGFGYGYTF. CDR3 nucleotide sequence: TGTGCCAGCAGCCCGGCGGGAGGGTTCGGCTATGGCTACACCTTC. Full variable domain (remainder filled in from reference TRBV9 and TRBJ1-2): DSGVTQTPKHLITATGQRVTLRCSPRSGDLSVYWYQQSLDQGLQFLIQYYNGEERAKGNILERFSAQQFPDLHSELNLSSLELGDSALYFCASSPAGGFGYGYTFGSGTRLTVV.

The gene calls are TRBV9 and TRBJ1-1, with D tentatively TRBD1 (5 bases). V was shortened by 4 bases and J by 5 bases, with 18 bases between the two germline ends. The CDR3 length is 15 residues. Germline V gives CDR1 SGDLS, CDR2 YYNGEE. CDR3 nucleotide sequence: TGTGCCAGCAGCAGTAAAGGGTTAGGGACGACTGAAGCTTTCTTT. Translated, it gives CASSSKGLGTTEAFF.

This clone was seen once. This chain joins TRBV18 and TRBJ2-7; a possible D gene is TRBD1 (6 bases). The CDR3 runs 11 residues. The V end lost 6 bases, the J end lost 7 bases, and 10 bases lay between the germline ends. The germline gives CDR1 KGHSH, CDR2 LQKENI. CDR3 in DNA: TGTGCCAGCTCTCTCGGACAGGAGCAGTACTTC. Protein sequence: CASSLGQEQYF.

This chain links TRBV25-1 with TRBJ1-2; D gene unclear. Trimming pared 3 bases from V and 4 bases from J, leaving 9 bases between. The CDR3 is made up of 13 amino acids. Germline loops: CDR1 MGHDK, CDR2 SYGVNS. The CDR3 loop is CASSERRSYGYTF. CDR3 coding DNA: TGTGCCAGCAGTGAGCGTCGGAGCTATGGCTACACCTTC.